What follows are 32 T cell receptor beta chains derived from one specimen sequenced in a study of blood T cell repertoires in COVID-19. Assay: immunoSEQ multiplex PCR; the TCRdb copy retains only in-frame clones and omits some. The sample includes 40,000 or so clones, roughly nine tenths seen only once; the top ten take 2.2%. The sequencing input was peripheral blood. All receptors come from a man between 45 and 60 years old with active COVID-19.

In its sample, this clone was seen once. The gene calls are TRBV6-4 and TRBJ2-3; 10 bases match TRBD2. The junction had 5 bases not matched to a gene; V was cut back by 0 bases and J by 5 bases. Germline CDR1 and CDR2: MRHNA and SNTAGT. The CDR3 totals 16 residues. CDR3 DNA: TGTGCCAGCAGTGACTCGAGCGGGGGGGCGGAAGATACGCAGTATTTT. This sequence encodes CASSDSSGGAEDTQYF.

The chain employs TRBV3-1 (or the pseudogene TRBV3-2) and TRBJ1-5, with TRBD1 as a possible D gene (5 bases). The germline gives CDR1 LGHDT, CDR2 YNNKEL (reference sequence). V was cut by 3 bases and J by 3 bases, with 18 bases left in between. This CDR3 contains 17 residues. The CDR3 protein is CASSHGGGPGNNQPQHF. The DNA for the CDR3 is TGTGCCAGCAGCCATGGGGGGGGACCGGGGAACAATCAGCCCCAGCATTTT.

CDR3 amino acids: CASSPDREWEDTQYF. As DNA, the CDR3 is TGTGCCAGCAGCCCGGACAGGGAATGGGAAGATACGCAGTATTTT. The V call is TRBV4-2, the J call TRBJ2-3; 8 bases match TRBD1. Looked up from germline, CDR1 is LGHNA and CDR2 is YNFKEQ. The junction had 8 bases not matched to a gene; V was cut back by 4 bases and J by 5 bases. The CDR3 runs to 15 residues.

This clone came up once. The genes are TRBV5-1 and TRBJ2-5; TRBD2 aligns across 9 bases. Trimming cost V 4 bases and J 3 bases; bases outside gene matches: 16. Germline V CDR1 and CDR2: SGHRS, YFSETQ. There are 18 residues in the CDR3. In nucleotides, the CDR3 is TGCGCCAGCAGCGTCGGGGGGGCTAGCGGGATGGTGGAAGAGACCCAGTACTTC. Protein sequence: CASSVGGASGMVEETQYF.

This chain joins TRBV7-2 and TRBJ2-1; D gene uncertain. Germline V gene lookup returns CDR1 SGHTA and CDR2 FQGNSA. This CDR3 comprises 16 residues. V was pared by 1 base and J by 0 bases, with 10 bases between. DNA for the CDR3: TGTGCCAGCAGCTTAGGTGGCGGAGACTCCTACAATGAGCAGTTCTTC. It yields the protein CASSLGGGDSYNEQFF. The full variable domain, its missing parts supplied by reference TRBV7-2 and TRBJ2-1, is GAGVSQSPSNKVTEKGKDVELRCDPISGHTALYWYRQSLGQGLEFLIYFQGNSAPDKSGLPSDRFSAERTGGSVSTLTIQRTQQEDSAVYLCASSLGGGDSYNEQFFGPGTRLTVL.

V and J are TRBV21-1 and TRBJ2-7; TRBD1, as called in the table, went unchecked against the DNA. TRBV21-1 is a recognized pseudogene. The CDR3 loop spans 16 amino acids. The DNA for the CDR3 is TGTGCCAGCAGCAAAGGGGGGACAGATGTTTCCTACGAGCAGTACTTC. Translating gives CASSKGGTDVSYEQYF.

This clone was seen a handful of times. V is TRBV9 and J is TRBJ2-3, with TRBD2 matching over 12 bases. The V segment lost 3 bases and the J segment 2 bases; nucleotides outside the gene matches: 4. Germline CDR1 and CDR2: SGDLS and YYNGEE. This CDR3 has 16 residues. The CDR3 DNA reads TGTGCCAGCAGCGGGACTAGCGGGGAGTACACAGATACGCAGTATTTT. It is translated as CASSGTSGEYTDTQYF.

This chain uses TRBV29-1 with TRBJ2-2; TRBD1 matches at 9 bases. The CDR3 contains 13 residues. Looked up from germline, CDR1 is SQVTM and CDR2 is ANQGSEA. Unmatched junction bases numbered 8, after V lost 7 bases and J lost 8 bases. CDR3 nucleotides: TGCAGCGCCACCCGGGACAGGGTTGGGGAGCTGTTTTTT. Translation gives CSATRDRVGELFF.

This chain joins TRBV6-5 and TRBJ1-4, with TRBD1 matching 10 bases. Germline values: CDR1 MNHEY, CDR2 SVGAGI. The CDR3 loop spans 13 amino acids. Trimming removed 5 bases from V and 8 bases from J; junction bases left unmatched: 2. CDR3 loop: CASSRDRGEKLFF. In DNA, the CDR3 is TGTGCCAGCAGTCGGGACAGGGGAGAAAAACTGTTTTTT.

This clone appeared once. This rearrangement joins TRBV5-8 to TRBJ1-2; D is possibly TRBD1 (6 bases). The CDR3 totals 14 residues. Germline-derived CDR1 and CDR2 are SGHTS and YDEGEE. V dropped 4 bases and J dropped 2 bases, with 12 bases sitting between them. CDR3 loop: CASSPDSLNYGYTF. CDR3 sequence (DNA): TGTGCCAGCAGCCCGGACAGTCTAAACTATGGCTACACCTTC.

CDR3 nucleotides: TGTGCCAGCAGTTACGATGGACATGAGACCCAGTACTTC. This translates into CASSYDGHETQYF. The V gene is TRBV27, the J gene TRBJ2-5; possibly TRBD1 for D (5 bases). Germline lookup yields CDR1 MNHEY and CDR2 SMNVEV (reference sequence). The length of the CDR3 is 13 residues. Trimming took 4 bases from V and 5 from J, leaving 11 bases between them.

The genes are TRBV3-1 (or the pseudogene TRBV3-2) and TRBJ2-3; possible D gene TRBD2, 6 bases. Trimming cost V 6 bases and J 4 bases, with 23 bases left between them. The CDR3 length is 17 residues. The germline V gene has CDR1 LGHDT and CDR2 YNNKEL (reference sequence). CDR3 region: CASSPSWGESGSDTQYF. The CDR3 coding sequence is TGTGCCAGCAGTCCGAGTTGGGGGGAGAGTGGATCAGATACGCAGTATTTT.

This chain joins TRBV10-3 and TRBJ2-1; 10 bases fit TRBD2. The CDR3 totals 14 residues. Trimming removed 3 bases from V and 6 bases from J; junction bases left unmatched: 2. Germline CDR1 and CDR2: ENHRY and SYGVKD. Written as DNA, the CDR3 is TGTGCCATCAGTGAAGGACTAGCGGTCAATGAGCAGTTCTTC. This encodes CAISEGLAVNEQFF.

Remarks on this clone: Because the CDR3's place on the DNA is in doubt, the DNA is left out and the CDR3 is given as listed by TCRdb. The CDR3 sequence: CASSLGISVYSSYNEQFF. The V gene is TRBV7-2, the J gene TRBJ2-1; the D call TRBD1 from the table was never checked on the DNA. In germline, CDR1 is SGHTA, CDR2 FQGNSA. The CDR3 has 18 amino acids, counting both end residues.

The V gene is TRBV27, the J gene TRBJ1-1, with TRBD1 matching 8 bases. V trimming: 6 bases; J trimming: 4 bases; junction bases outside the gene matches: 7. The CDR3 runs 14 residues. CDR1 and CDR2 from the germline V gene are MNHEY and SMNVEV (reference sequence). The chain's CDR3 is CASRPNRGGTEAFF. DNA of the CDR3: TGTGCCAGCAGACCTAACAGGGGGGGCACTGAAGCTTTCTTT.

This clone was seen a handful of times. The chain uses TRBV21-1 and TRBJ1-1. TRBV21-1 is deemed a pseudogene. This CDR3 is 16 amino acids long. For the CDR3, the DNA is TGTGCCAGCAGCAGGACTGCTAGAAGGGTTTACACTGAAGCTTTCTTT. It is translated as CASSRTARRVYTEAFF.

The chain is built from TRBV5-1 and TRBJ2-4, with D possibly being TRBD2 (5 bases). Trimming took 1 base from V and 7 from J, leaving 12 bases between them. There are 14 residues in the CDR3. The germline V gene encodes CDR1 SGHRS and CDR2 YFSETQ. CDR3 nucleotide sequence: TGCGCCAGCAGCTTGACGGGGTCGGGTAACATTCAGTACTTC. Protein: CASSLTGSGNIQYF. Filled out from reference TRBV5-1 and TRBJ2-4, the complete variable domain reads KAGVTQTPRYLIKTRGQQVTLSCSPISGHRSVSWYQQTPGQGLQFLFEYFSETQRNKGNFPGRFSGRQFSNSRSEMNVSTLELGDSALYLCASSLTGSGNIQYFGAGTRLSVL.

The chain links TRBV5-6 to TRBJ2-2; TRBD2 matches 13 bases. The CDR3 sequence is 17 residues long. The junction had 3 bases not matched to a gene; V was cut back by 0 bases and J by 4 bases. The germline V gene has CDR1 SGHDT and CDR2 YYEEEE. CDR3 loop: CASSLALAGGVTGELFF. CDR3 sequence (DNA): TGTGCCAGCAGCTTGGCACTAGCGGGAGGGGTCACCGGGGAGCTGTTTTTT.

This clone appeared a few times. The gene calls are TRBV10-3 and TRBJ1-4; 8 positions agree with TRBD1. Germline CDR1 reads ENHRY; CDR2 reads SYGVKD. The CDR3 is made up of 13 amino acids. With V trimmed by 11 bases and J by 2 bases, 4 bases remained unmatched. Here the CDR3 DNA reads TGTGCCTCCCACAGGGGGACTAATGAAAAACTGTTTTTT. Translation gives CASHRGTNEKLFF.

The V gene is TRBV2, the J gene TRBJ2-1; 15 nucleotides agree with TRBD2. CDR1 is SNHLY, CDR2 FYNNEI, per germline. This CDR3 region has 20 residues. The trim removed 3 bases at V and 0 bases at J, leaving 9 bases unmatched. CDR3 residues: CASSELGLAGGQVSYNEQFF. CDR3 DNA: TGTGCCAGCAGTGAGCTAGGACTAGCGGGGGGGCAAGTCTCCTACAATGAGCAGTTCTTC.

V is TRBV6-5 and J is TRBJ2-6; D gene unclear. The CDR3 has 15 residues. Per the germline V gene, CDR1 is MNHEY and CDR2 is SVGAGI. Deletions cut 6 bases from V and 0 bases from J, with 9 bases between. The CDR3 DNA is TGTGCCAGCAGCTCAGGTGTCTCTGGGGCCAACGTCCTGACTTTC. This translates into CASSSGVSGANVLTF.

CDR3 loop: CASSYDKQETQYF. The DNA of the CDR3 is TGTGCCAGCAGTTACGACAAACAAGAGACCCAGTACTTC. The rearrangement uses TRBV6-5 and TRBJ2-5; D is undetermined. Trimming removed 2 bases from V and 2 bases from J, with 6 bases in between. The CDR3 has 13 amino acids. Germline assignment: CDR1 MNHEY and CDR2 SVGAGI.

V gene TRBV5-5 combines with J gene TRBJ2-7; D remains unclear. The V and J ends lost 5 bases and 3 bases respectively, with 6 bases between them. Looked up from germline, CDR1 is SGHKS and CDR2 is YYEKEE (reference sequence). The CDR3 runs 11 residues. The DNA for the CDR3 is TGTGCCAGCAGTGGCGGCTACGAGCAGTACTTC. It translates to CASSGGYEQYF.

This chain links TRBV5-4 with TRBJ2-1; D unresolved. The CDR3 has 13 amino acids. Germline CDR1 is SGHNT and CDR2 is YYREEE (reference sequence). Deletions cut 1 base from V and 4 bases from J, with 6 bases between. CDR3 residues: CASSLFNYNEQFF. The CDR3 coding sequence is TGTGCCAGCAGCTTGTTTAATTACAATGAGCAGTTCTTC. Using reference TRBV5-4 and TRBJ2-1 for the parts outside the CDR3, the full variable domain is ETGVTQSPTHLIKTRGQQVTLRCSSQSGHNTVSWYQQALGQGPQFIFQYYREEENGRGNFPPRFSGLQFPNYSSELNVNALELDDSALYLCASSLFNYNEQFFGPGTRLTVL.

The chain has TRBV12-5 and TRBJ2-5, with 9 bases aligning to TRBD2. This CDR3 is 14 amino acids long. The germline V gene has CDR1 LGHNT and CDR2 FRNRAP. V dropped 5 bases and J dropped 2; count of bases not matched to a gene: 3. This chain's CDR3 is CASGPTSGQETQYF. CDR3 bases: TGTGCTAGTGGTCCGACTAGCGGTCAAGAGACCCAGTACTTC.

The chain links TRBV4-3 to TRBJ1-1; 8 bases agree with TRBD1. This CDR3 region has 15 residues. V lost 3 bases, J lost 0 bases, and 3 bases stayed unmatched. CDR1 is LGHNA, CDR2 YSLEER, per germline. The CDR3 protein is CASSHRTGMNTEAFF. In DNA, the CDR3 is TGCGCCAGCAGCCATAGGACAGGGATGAACACTGAAGCTTTCTTT.

This clone was seen only once. This sequence joins TRBV23-1 and TRBJ2-1; possibly TRBD2 for D (5 bases). TRBV23-1 is an ORF, with its function uncertain. The CDR3 is 16 residues long. V was clipped by 10 bases and J by 0 bases, with 19 bases between them. The CDR3 loop reads CAILLSDSSSYNEQFF. The DNA for the CDR3 is TGCGCCATCCTCCTATCGGACTCGAGCTCCTACAATGAGCAGTTCTTC.

The chain joins TRBV5-8 to TRBJ1-1; D is unclear. Germline CDR1 reads SGHTS; CDR2 reads YDEGEE. There are 14 residues in the CDR3. V lost 2 bases and J 5 bases, leaving 13 bases between the germline ends. This CDR3 is CASSLRTPGTEAFF. For the CDR3, the DNA is TGTGCCAGCAGCTTACGGACCCCGGGGACTGAAGCTTTCTTT.

This rearrangement joins TRBV19 to TRBJ2-7, with 11 bases aligning to TRBD1. The CDR3 totals 13 residues. Looked up from germline, CDR1 is LNHDA and CDR2 is SQIVND (reference sequence). V lost 6 bases, J lost 5 bases, and 3 bases stayed unmatched. CDR3 region: CASRGTGGHEQYF. The CDR3 region has the DNA TGTGCCAGTAGAGGGACAGGGGGACACGAGCAGTACTTC.

The V and J genes are TRBV19 and TRBJ1-1; TRBD1 matches 8 bases. This CDR3 region has 15 residues. Germline assignment: CDR1 LNHDA and CDR2 SQIVND (reference sequence). V shed 3 bases, J shed 4 bases, and the junction held 7 bases outside the gene matches. CDR3 loop: CASSIGRTGSTEAFF. The CDR3 DNA is TGTGCCAGTAGTATCGGAAGGACAGGGTCCACTGAAGCTTTCTTT.

The chain employs TRBV4-2 and TRBJ1-2; 7 bases are shared with TRBD1. V lost 4 bases and J lost 0; bases outside the gene matches: 8. The germline gives CDR1 LGHNA, CDR2 YNFKEQ. The CDR3 runs to 16 residues. In nucleotides, the CDR3 is TGTGCCAGCAGCCCCGGGACAGTACTAGCTAACTATGGCTACACCTTC. It codes for CASSPGTVLANYGYTF.

The genes are TRBV28 and TRBJ1-1; 7 nucleotides line up with TRBD1. V lost 6 bases and J lost 2; bases outside the gene matches: 3. CDR3 size: 13 residues. Germline CDR1 is MDHEN and CDR2 is SYDVKM. For the CDR3, the DNA is TGTGCCAGCAGATGGACAGGTAACACTGAAGCTTTCTTT. Translation: CASRWTGNTEAFF. The full variable domain, rest sourced from reference TRBV28 and TRBJ1-1, is DVKVTQSSRYLVKRTGEKVFLECVQDMDHENMFWYRQDPGLGLRLIYFSYDVKMKEKGDIPEGYSVSREKKERFSLILESASTNQTSMYLCASRWTGNTEAFFGQGTRLTVV.